The following is a T cell receptor (beta chain) sequence with its context. This receptor's antigen is unknown. Base qualities are not recorded, but no much larger clone differs from it by a single base. This sample is part of a study of OX40 agonist ivuxolimab in advanced cancers. In terms of the full investigation: Ivuxolimab was a fully human IgG2 agonistic monoclonal antibody targeting the costimulatory receptor OX40 (CD134). Intravenous ivuxolimab was administered to patients every 2 weeks at six dose levels: 0.01, 0.1, 0.3, 1.5, 3 and 10 mg/kg. Among the roughly 54 dose-escalation patients, about 20 had hepatocellular carcinoma, around 15 melanoma, 9 renal cell carcinoma and 9 head and neck cancer. A male proportion of around 80% and a mean age of about 60 years, ranging from roughly 23 to 79, were recorded for the dose-escalation cohort. Patients were allowed to have had prior anti-PD-1, anti-PD-L1 or anti-CTLA-4 therapy, and more than 35% of the dose-escalation patients had been treated with checkpoint inhibitors. Partial responses were achieved by three dose-escalation patients, of whom one had hepatocellular carcinoma and two had cutaneous melanoma. Peripheral TCRbeta sequencing aimed to test whether ivuxolimab altered TCR sequence diversity and caused clonal T-cell expansion. The paper reports the monotherapy dose-escalation portion (N = 52 patients) of the phase I ivuxolimab trial.

Genomic DNA was extracted from sorted cells for sequencing of the TCRbeta CDR3 region. The immunoSEQ Assay was used to sequence the TCRbeta CDR3 regions. TCRdb took over this immuneACCESS table, retaining in-frame rearrangements with V and J assigned. Such tables are incomplete; in checked studies, under half of the missing clones stem from an unresolved V gene, and the remainder is unexplained. For this sample the table gives tens of thousands of clones, of which roughly 81% were detected only once. The top ten hold around 3% of the sample. V loses 0 bases of germline sequence and J loses 2 bases, and the interval between the two ends is 11 bases. From the cysteine through the phenylalanine, the CDR3 covers 15 amino acids. Kept here is only the CDR3 DNA, which spans 45 bases and is read in frame from base 1. CDR1 and CDR2 (SGDLS, YYNGEE) derive from the germline V gene. Paper-wide results and their limitations: Antigen specificity was not determined for the clonally expanded peripheral T cells. After ivuxolimab, more expanded clones were found on average in CD8+ T cells than in CD4+ T cells. Clonal expansion of both CD4+ and CD8+ blood T cells was observed from baseline to week 6 at doses 0.1 to 3.0 mg/kg. Low levels of normalized T-cell clonal expansion were also seen in some patients who did not respond. In the 0.1-3.0 mg/kg groups, partial responders had among the lowest normalized peripheral clonal expansion, particularly in CD8+ T cells.

The trial excluded patients who had a history of autoimmune disease or who were on systemic immunosuppression. Peripheral blood for TCR sequencing was collected from all dose cohorts at baseline, on cycle 4 day 1, and on cycle 7 day 1. The samples were drawn from a first-in-human, open-label, multicenter phase I dose-escalation trial of ivuxolimab. Adults with locally advanced or metastatic melanoma, renal cell carcinoma, hepatocellular carcinoma or head and neck squamous cell carcinoma were enrolled in the trial. Before TCR sequencing, CD4+ T cells and CD8+ T cells from peripheral blood were sorted into separate populations.

This sequence was found in an adult with an advanced solid tumor such as melanoma, head and neck, liver or kidney cancer. The chain employs TRBV9 and TRBJ2-5; tentative D gene TRBD1, with 6 bases matching. This material consisted of CD4+ or CD8+ T cells sorted from blood, taken in a trial of the OX40 agonist ivuxolimab. The DNA sequence is TGTGCCAGCAGCGTAGACCCCGGACAGCAAGAGACCCAGTACTTC. Protein translation: CASSVDPGQQETQYF.